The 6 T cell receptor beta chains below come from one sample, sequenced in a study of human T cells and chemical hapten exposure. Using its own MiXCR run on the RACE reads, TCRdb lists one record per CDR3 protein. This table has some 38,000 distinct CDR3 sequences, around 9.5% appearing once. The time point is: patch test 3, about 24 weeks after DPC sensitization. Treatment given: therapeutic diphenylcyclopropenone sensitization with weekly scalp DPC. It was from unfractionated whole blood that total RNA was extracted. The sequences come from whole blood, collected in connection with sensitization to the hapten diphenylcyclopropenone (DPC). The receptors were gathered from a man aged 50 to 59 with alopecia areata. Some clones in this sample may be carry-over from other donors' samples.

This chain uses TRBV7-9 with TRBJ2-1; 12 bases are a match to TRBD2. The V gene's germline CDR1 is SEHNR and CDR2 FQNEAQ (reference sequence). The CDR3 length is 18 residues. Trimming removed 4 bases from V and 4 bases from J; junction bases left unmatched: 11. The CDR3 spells CASSSRGLAGVIYNEQFF. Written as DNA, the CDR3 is TGTGCCAGCAGCTCCAGGGGACTAGCGGGCGTTATTTACAATGAGCAGTTCTTC.

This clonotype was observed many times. CDR3: CASNQGAGIRSEQFF. The DNA of the CDR3 is TGTGCCAGCAACCAGGGGGCGGGAATAAGGAGTGAGCAGTTCTTC. The chain carries TRBV11-2 and TRBJ2-1, with 8 nucleotides matching TRBD1. Trimming removed 7 bases from V and 9 bases from J; junction bases left unmatched: 14. CDR1 SGHAT and CDR2 FQNNGV come from the germline V gene. This CDR3 region has 15 residues.

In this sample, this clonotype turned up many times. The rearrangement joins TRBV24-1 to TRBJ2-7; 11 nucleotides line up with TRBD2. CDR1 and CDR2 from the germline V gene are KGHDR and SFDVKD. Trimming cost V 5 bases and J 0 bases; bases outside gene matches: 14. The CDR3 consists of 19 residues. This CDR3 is CATSAYPGLAEPSSYEQYF. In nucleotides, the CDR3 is TGTGCCACCAGTGCCTACCCGGGACTAGCGGAGCCCTCCTCCTACGAGCAGTACTTC.

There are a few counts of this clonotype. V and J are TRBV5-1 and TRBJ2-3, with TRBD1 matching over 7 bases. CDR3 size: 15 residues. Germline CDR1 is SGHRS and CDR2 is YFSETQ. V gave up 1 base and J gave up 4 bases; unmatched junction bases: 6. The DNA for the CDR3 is TGCGCCAGCAGCTTGCCGTGGGACAGCTCAGATACGCAGTATTTT. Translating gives CASSLPWDSSDTQYF. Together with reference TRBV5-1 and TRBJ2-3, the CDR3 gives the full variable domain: KAGVTQTPRYLIKTRGQQVTLSCSPISGHRSVSWYQQTPGQGLQFLFEYFSETQRNKGNFPGRFSGRQFSNSRSEMNVSTLELGDSALYLCASSLPWDSSDTQYFGPGTRLTVL.

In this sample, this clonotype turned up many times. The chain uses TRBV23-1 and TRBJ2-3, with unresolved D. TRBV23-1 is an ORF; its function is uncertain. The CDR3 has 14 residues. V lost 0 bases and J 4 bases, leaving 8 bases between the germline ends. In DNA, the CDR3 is TGCGCCAGCAGTCAATCTAATAGGGCAGATACGCAGTATTTT. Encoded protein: CASSQSNRADTQYF.

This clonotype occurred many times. This chain's CDR3 is CASSRQVSNTGELFF. The CDR3 DNA follows: TGTGCCAGCAGCCGACAGGTTTCGAACACCGGGGAGCTGTTTTTT. The rearrangement joins TRBV6-5 to TRBJ2-2; possibly TRBD1 for D (6 bases). Trimming pared 6 bases from V and 0 bases from J, leaving 11 bases between. From germline, CDR1 is MNHEY and CDR2 SVGAGI. CDR3 length: 15 amino acids.